Included here is one T cell receptor (beta chain) sequence, with context. Its specificity is not known. The source of the sample is a study of OX40 agonist ivuxolimab in advanced cancers. Study conclusions and caveats: Partial responders at 0.1-3.0 mg/kg had among the lowest clonal expansion. With doses of 0.1 to 3.0 mg/kg, CD4+ and CD8+ blood T cells had undergone clonal expansion by week 6.

Germline loops: CDR1 KGHSH, CDR2 LQKENI. CDR3 length: 13 amino acids. V shed 6 bases and J shed 2 bases, with 10 bases lying between them. Generated by immunoSEQ multiplex PCR, the TCRdb table keeps only in-frame clones and is missing some. The sample lists under 40,000 clones; approximately 89% were seen once. This chain uses TRBV18 with TRBJ1-1, with a tentative D call TRBD1 (5 bases). The specimen comprised CD4+ or CD8+ T cells sorted from blood, sampled in a trial of the OX40 agonist ivuxolimab. This receptor was identified in an adult with an advanced solid tumor such as melanoma, head and neck, liver or kidney cancer. Here the CDR3 reads CASSDGGNTEAFF. CDR3 sequence (DNA): TGTGCCAGCTCGGATGGGGGAAACACTGAAGCTTTCTTT. The full variable domain, completed using reference TRBV18 and TRBJ1-1, is NAGVMQNPRHLVRRRGQEARLRCSPMKGHSHVYWYRQLPEEGLKFMVYLQKENIIDESGMPKERFSAEFPKEGPSILRIQQVVRGDSAAYFCASSDGGNTEAFFGQGTRLTVV.